Each of the 23 T cell receptor beta chains below was sequenced from the same sample in a study of T cell repertoires in cytomegalovirus infection. One entry per CDR3 protein, called by TCRdb with MiXCR from the reads. The data hold some 900,000 distinct CDR3 sequences, with approximately 30% observed a single time. No antigen is known for these receptors. Sequenced material: cultured CD8+ T cells from PBMCs, taken from culture after CMV antigen stimulation. The receptor set was obtained from a human donor in good health (CMV status not recorded). Some clones in this sample may be carry-over from other donors' samples.

The table lists this clonotype with a few counts. The chain uses TRBV28 and TRBJ1-3; no reliable D call. The CDR3 totals 17 residues. Germline loops: CDR1 MDHEN, CDR2 SYDVKM. Trimming took off 5 bases at V and 4 bases at J, with 21 bases between the two ends. The DNA of the CDR3 is TGTGCCAGCAGTGTCACCCCCCGATCGAGGAGCGGAAACACCATATATTTT. It encodes CASSVTPRSRSGNTIYF. The full variable domain, its missing parts supplied by reference TRBV28 and TRBJ1-3, is DVKVTQSSRYLVKRTGEKVFLECVQDMDHENMFWYRQDPGLGLRLIYFSYDVKMKEKGDIPEGYSVSREKKERFSLILESASTNQTSMYLCASSVTPRSRSGNTIYFGEGSWLTVV.

This clonotype was detected a few times. The rearrangement uses TRBV20-1 and TRBJ2-1; no definite D call. The V end lost 6 bases, the J end lost 7 bases, and 16 bases lay between the germline ends. Germline-derived CDR1 and CDR2 are DFQATT and SNEGSKA (reference sequence). There are 13 residues in the CDR3. In DNA, the CDR3 is TGCAGTGCGAGGAATTTTGAAGAGAATGAGCAGTTCTTC. Residues: CSARNFEENEQFF.

V gene TRBV28 combines with J gene TRBJ2-1; 7 nucleotides line up with TRBD2. Per the germline V gene, CDR1 is MDHEN and CDR2 is SYDVKM. V lost 4 bases, J lost 0 bases, and 15 bases stayed unmatched. CDR3 length equals 19 residues. The CDR3 region has the DNA TGTGCCAGCAGTTCTTCCCCCGTCTGGCGGGGGAGCTCCTACAATGAGCAGTTCTTC. It translates to CASSSSPVWRGSSYNEQFF.

V usage is TRBV7-9 and J usage is TRBJ1-2; D is undetermined. CDR3 size: 14 residues. V lost 7 bases and J 2 bases, leaving 14 bases between the germline ends. Per germline, CDR1 SEHNR and CDR2 FQNEAQ (reference sequence). The CDR3 DNA reads TGTGCCAGCACCACTTCGGGTCCAAACTATGGCTACACCTTC. Translation: CASTTSGPNYGYTF.

As DNA, the CDR3 is TGTGCCAGCAGTTTAGCCAGATATGTAACTAGTGAGCAGTACTTC. Translated, it gives CASSLARYVTSEQYF. The V call is TRBV27, the J call TRBJ2-7; TRBD2 is a possible D gene (5 bases). V lost 2 bases, J lost 7 bases, and 18 bases lay in between. The CDR3 is 15 amino acids. The V gene's germline CDR1 is MNHEY and CDR2 SMNVEV (reference sequence).

The V and J genes are TRBV5-1 and TRBJ2-3; a possible D gene is TRBD1 (5 bases). Trimming took off 6 bases at V and 3 bases at J, with 11 bases between the two ends. The CDR3 is made up of 13 amino acids. Germline-derived CDR1 and CDR2 are SGHRS and YFSETQ. CDR3 nucleotide sequence: TGCGCCAGCACCCTGGGGCATACAGATACGCAGTATTTT. The encoded protein is CASTLGHTDTQYF.

The J gene is TRBJ1-5, the V gene TRBV6-6; TRBD1 aligns across 10 bases. The CDR3 covers 16 residues. CDR1 is MNHNY, CDR2 SVGAGI, per germline (reference sequence). The V segment lost 4 bases and the J segment 9 bases; nucleotides outside the gene matches: 12. CDR3 loop: CASSSGQGGSGRPQHF. DNA of the CDR3: TGTGCCAGCAGTTCTGGACAGGGGGGTTCCGGGCGGCCCCAGCATTTT.

This clonotype has only a few counts. This chain joins TRBV6-2 or TRBV6-3 and TRBJ2-1, with D possibly being TRBD1 (5 bases). The V end lost 0 bases, the J end lost 3 bases, and 9 bases lay between the germline ends. CDR1 and CDR2 from the germline V gene are MNHEY and SVGEGT. The CDR3 covers 15 residues. The CDR3: CASSYSSGNYNEQFF. The CDR3 DNA sequence: TGTGCCAGCAGTTACTCCTCAGGGAACTACAATGAGCAGTTCTTC.

The rearrangement joins TRBV19 to TRBJ1-4, with D maybe TRBD1 (5 bases). Germline lookup yields CDR1 LNHDA and CDR2 SQIVND (reference sequence). The CDR3 is 19 residues long. Trimming stripped 3 bases from V and 7 bases from J, with 27 bases between. CDR3: CASSIPFGSRGVFGEKLFF. The CDR3 nucleotides read TGTGCCAGTAGTATTCCGTTCGGCAGCCGGGGGGTTTTTGGTGAAAAACTGTTTTTT.

Details on this clonotype: A much larger clone lies a single base off, so this may be a read error. The rearrangement links TRBV4-1 to TRBJ2-1, with 13 bases matching TRBD2. Germline V CDR1 and CDR2: MGHRA, YSYEKL. The CDR3 has 16 residues. The CDR3 region has the DNA TGCACCAGCAGCCGATTAACCGGGACTAGCGGGGTTAGGATGTTCTTC. It encodes CTSSRLTGTSGVRMFF.

This clonotype was counted between two and nine times. This chain uses TRBV14 with TRBJ1-2; no definite D call. The CDR3 totals 16 residues. The germline V gene encodes CDR1 SGHDN and CDR2 FVKESK. The V end was cut by 0 bases, the J end by 4 bases, with 15 bases between. For the CDR3, the DNA is TGTGCCAGCAGCCAAGATGGGCCCTCGTCCGCCTATGGCTACACCTTC. Its protein is CASSQDGPSSAYGYTF.

The rearrangement joins TRBV19 to TRBJ1-5; D might be TRBD1 (5 bases). CDR3 length: 15 residues. Germline assignment: CDR1 LNHDA and CDR2 SQIVND (reference sequence). V shed 1 base and J shed 0 bases, with 7 bases lying between them. The CDR3 nucleotides read TGTGCCAGTAGTATAGTGACAGATAGCAATCAGCCCCAGCATTTT. Amino acid sequence: CASSIVTDSNQPQHF.

This clonotype has more than one count but fewer than ten. The rearrangement links TRBV6-1 to TRBJ1-2; 7 nucleotides align to TRBD1. This CDR3 has 14 residues. Trimming took 6 bases from V and 7 from J; bases not matched to a gene: 11. The V gene's germline CDR1 is MNHNS and CDR2 SASEGT. As DNA, the CDR3 is TGTGCCAGCAGCCCCGACAGGGCAAAGGGTGGCTACACCTTC. Residues: CASSPDRAKGGYTF.

This clonotype has ten or more counts. This sequence joins TRBV7-2 and TRBJ2-3; 8 bases agree with TRBD2. Germline CDR1 reads SGHTA; CDR2 reads FQGNSA. With V trimmed by 5 bases and J by 0 bases, 16 bases remained unmatched. The CDR3 spans 19 residues. The CDR3 protein is CASSPRGMAGGYSTDTQYF. In nucleotides, the CDR3 is TGTGCCAGCAGCCCTCGCGGGATGGCGGGGGGCTATAGCACAGATACGCAGTATTTT.

The chain employs TRBV28 and TRBJ1-2, with D possibly being TRBD1 (6 bases). Germline loops: CDR1 MDHEN, CDR2 SYDVKM. The ends were cut back, 5 bases at V and 7 bases at J, with 17 bases in the middle. The CDR3 spans 14 residues. The CDR3 coding sequence is TGTGCCAGCAGTCCTACAGGGTGGGGATCTGGCTACACCTTC. This codes for CASSPTGWGSGYTF.

This clonotype occurred a few times. The chain joins TRBV7-6 to TRBJ1-2; no definite D call. CDR1 SGHVS and CDR2 FNYEAQ come from the germline V gene. The CDR3 has 15 residues. Trimming took 1 base from V and 7 from J, leaving 16 bases between them. CDR3 loop: CASSLVPGTTSGYTF. The CDR3 DNA reads as TGTGCCAGCAGCTTAGTTCCCGGAACGACAAGTGGCTACACCTTC.

This clonotype occurred a few times. The chain links TRBV27 to TRBJ2-6; D is perhaps TRBD2 (5 bases). This CDR3 is 19 amino acids long. Germline CDR1 and CDR2: MNHEY and SMNVEV (reference sequence). The V and J ends lost 4 bases and 2 bases respectively, with 21 bases between them. The CDR3 coding sequence is TGTGCCAGCAGTTCCATGTTAGCGAGCGGCTGGGCTGGGGCCAACGTCCTGACTTTC. Its translation: CASSSMLASGWAGANVLTF. Supplemented by reference TRBV27 and TRBJ2-6, the full variable domain reads EAQVTQNPRYLITVTGKKLTVTCSQNMNHEYMSWYRQDPGLGLRQIYYSMNVEVTDKGDVPEGYKVSRKEKRNFPLILESPSPNQTSLYFCASSSMLASGWAGANVLTFGAGSRLTVL.

This clonotype was recorded a few times. This sequence joins TRBV4-1 and TRBJ2-1; D uncertain. Germline assignment: CDR1 MGHRA and CDR2 YSYEKL. V was trimmed by 4 bases and J by 0 bases, leaving 16 bases between them. The CDR3 length is 17 residues. CDR3 amino acids: CASSLPPDSPSYNEQFF. CDR3 DNA: TGCGCCAGCAGCCTCCCCCCCGACTCCCCCTCCTACAATGAGCAGTTCTTC.

The V gene is TRBV13, the J gene TRBJ2-5; tentatively, D is TRBD1 (5 bases). The V end was cut by 4 bases, the J end by 0 bases, with 12 bases between. Germline V CDR1 and CDR2: PRHDT, FYEKMQ (reference sequence). This CDR3 spans 15 amino acids. CDR3 loop: CASSSKGVYQETQYF. The CDR3 nucleotides are TGTGCCAGCAGCTCCAAAGGGGTGTACCAAGAGACCCAGTACTTC.

The chain is built from TRBV28 and TRBJ1-1, with D perhaps TRBD1 (5 bases). The CDR3 is 16 residues long. CDR1 is MDHEN, CDR2 SYDVKM, per germline. Trimming cost V 1 base and J 3 bases, with 15 bases left between them. The DNA of the CDR3 is TGTGCCAGCAGTTTATTAGGGGAACAAATGGACACTGAAGCTTTCTTT. It translates to CASSLLGEQMDTEAFF.

V gene TRBV5-4 combines with J gene TRBJ2-2, with 7 positions matching TRBD1. Germline assignment: CDR1 SGHNT and CDR2 YYREEE (reference sequence). This CDR3 is built from 13 residues. Trimming removed 9 bases from V and 5 bases from J; junction bases left unmatched: 7. CDR3: CATTRQGTGELFF. The CDR3 nucleotides are TGTGCCACTACAAGACAGGGAACCGGGGAGCTGTTTTTT.

The chain recombines TRBV19 with TRBJ2-3; 7 nucleotides line up with TRBD1. Germline-derived CDR1 and CDR2 are LNHDA and SQIVND (reference sequence). The CDR3 totals 13 residues. V shed 5 bases, J shed 4 bases, and the junction held 3 bases outside the gene matches. In DNA, the CDR3 is TGTGCCAGTAGTGAGGGGGCCCCAGATACGCAGTATTTT. It translates to CASSEGAPDTQYF.

Ten or more counts support this clonotype. The chain uses TRBV11-2 and TRBJ2-3, with D perhaps TRBD1 or TRBD2 (5 bases each). Germline V CDR1 and CDR2: SGHAT, FQNNGV. The CDR3 covers 16 residues. The V gene lost 5 bases and the J gene lost 1 base, with 16 bases spanning the gap. The chain's CDR3 is CASSPTGDGRTDTQYF. CDR3 coding DNA: TGTGCCAGCAGCCCAACCGGGGACGGACGCACAGATACGCAGTATTTT.